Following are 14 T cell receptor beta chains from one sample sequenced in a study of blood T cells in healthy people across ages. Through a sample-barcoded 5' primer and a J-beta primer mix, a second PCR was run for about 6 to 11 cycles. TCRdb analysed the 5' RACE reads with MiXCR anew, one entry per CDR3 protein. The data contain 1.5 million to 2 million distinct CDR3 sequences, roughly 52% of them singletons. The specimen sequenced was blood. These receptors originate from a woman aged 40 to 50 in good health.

In nucleotides, the CDR3 is TGTGCCAGCCCCCCGGCGGACACCGGGGAGCTGTTTTTT. Amino acid sequence: CASPPADTGELFF. The chain combines TRBV7-9 with TRBJ2-2, with no clear D. Germline loops: CDR1 SEHNR, CDR2 FQNEAQ (reference sequence). The CDR3 is 13 amino acids. The V end lost 8 bases, the J end lost 3 bases, and 10 bases lay between the germline ends. Drawing the rest from reference TRBV7-9 and TRBJ2-2, the complete variable domain is DTGVSQNPRHKITKRGQNVTFRCDPISEHNRLYWYRQTLGQGPEFLTYFQNEAQLEKSRLLSDRFSAERPKGSFSTLEIQRTEQGDSAMYLCASPPADTGELFFGEGSRLTVL.

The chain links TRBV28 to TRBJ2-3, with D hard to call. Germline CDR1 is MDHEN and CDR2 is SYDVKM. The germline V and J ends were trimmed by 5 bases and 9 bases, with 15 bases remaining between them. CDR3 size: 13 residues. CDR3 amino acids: CASSPLDGRTQYF. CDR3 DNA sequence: TGTGCCAGCAGTCCGCTCGACGGACGGACGCAGTATTTT.

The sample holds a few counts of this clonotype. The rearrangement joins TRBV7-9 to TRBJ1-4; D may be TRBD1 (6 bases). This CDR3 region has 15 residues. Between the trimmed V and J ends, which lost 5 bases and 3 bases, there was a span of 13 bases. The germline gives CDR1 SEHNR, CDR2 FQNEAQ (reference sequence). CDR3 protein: CASSDTGKPNEKLFF. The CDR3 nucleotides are TGTGCCAGCAGCGACACAGGGAAACCTAATGAAAAACTGTTTTTT.

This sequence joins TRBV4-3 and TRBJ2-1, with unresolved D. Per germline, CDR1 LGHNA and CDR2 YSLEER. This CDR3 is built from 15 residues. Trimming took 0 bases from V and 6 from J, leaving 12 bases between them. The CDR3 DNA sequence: TGCGCCAGCAGCCAAGATCTACCGCCGGGCAATGAGCAGTTCTTC. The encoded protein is CASSQDLPPGNEQFF.

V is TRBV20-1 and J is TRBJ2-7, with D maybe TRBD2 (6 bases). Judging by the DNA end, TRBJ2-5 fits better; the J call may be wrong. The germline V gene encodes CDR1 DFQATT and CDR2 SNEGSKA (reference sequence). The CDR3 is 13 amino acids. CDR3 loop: CSALDYPGETQYF. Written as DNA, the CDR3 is TGCAGTGCTTTGGACTACCCTGGGGAGACCCAGTACTTC.

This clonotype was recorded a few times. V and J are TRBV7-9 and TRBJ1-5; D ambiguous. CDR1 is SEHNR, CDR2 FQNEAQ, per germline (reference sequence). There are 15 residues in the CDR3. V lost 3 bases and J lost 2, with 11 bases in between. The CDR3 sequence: CASSFGGGGNQPQHF. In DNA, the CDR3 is TGTGCCAGCAGCTTCGGCGGTGGCGGCAATCAGCCCCAGCATTTT.

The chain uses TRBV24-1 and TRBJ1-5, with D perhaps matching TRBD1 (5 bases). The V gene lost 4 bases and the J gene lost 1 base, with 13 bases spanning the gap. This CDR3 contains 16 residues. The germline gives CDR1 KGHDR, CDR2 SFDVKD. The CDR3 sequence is CATSDSQVLSNQPQHF. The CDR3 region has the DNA TGTGCCACCAGTGACTCACAGGTTCTAAGCAATCAGCCCCAGCATTTT.

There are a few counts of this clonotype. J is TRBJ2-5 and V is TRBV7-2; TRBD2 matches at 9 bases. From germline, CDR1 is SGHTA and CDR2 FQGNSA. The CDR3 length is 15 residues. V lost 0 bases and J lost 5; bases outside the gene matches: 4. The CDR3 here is CASSLARGGWETQYF. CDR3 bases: TGTGCCAGCAGCTTAGCGCGGGGGGGCTGGGAGACCCAGTACTTC. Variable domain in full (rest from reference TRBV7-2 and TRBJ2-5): GAGVSQSPSNKVTEKGKDVELRCDPISGHTALYWYRQSLGQGLEFLIYFQGNSAPDKSGLPSDRFSAERTGGSVSTLTIQRTQQEDSAVYLCASSLARGGWETQYFGPGTRLLVL.

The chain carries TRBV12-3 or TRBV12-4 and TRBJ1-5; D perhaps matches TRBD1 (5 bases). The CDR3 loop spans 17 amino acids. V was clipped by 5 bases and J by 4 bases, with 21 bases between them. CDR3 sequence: CASSLRGTIAINQPQHF. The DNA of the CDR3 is TGTGCCAGCAGTCTGAGGGGCACGATAGCGATAAATCAGCCCCAGCATTTT.

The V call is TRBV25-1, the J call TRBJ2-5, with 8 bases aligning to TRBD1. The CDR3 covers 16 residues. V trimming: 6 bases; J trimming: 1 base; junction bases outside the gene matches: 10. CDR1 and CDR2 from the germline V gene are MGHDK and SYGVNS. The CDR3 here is CASSPSDRGFQETQYF. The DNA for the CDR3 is TGTGCCAGCAGCCCAAGCGACAGGGGCTTCCAAGAGACCCAGTACTTC.

DNA for the CDR3: TGTGCCAGCAGCTTGTGGACCCGGGGCAGCAATCAGCCCCAGCATTTT. It specifies CASSLWTRGSNQPQHF. J is TRBJ1-5 and V is TRBV5-6; TRBD1 might be the D (5 bases). The length of the CDR3 is 16 residues. The germline CDR1 and CDR2 sequences are SGHDT and YYEEEE. The germline V and J ends were trimmed by 1 base and 1 base, with 12 bases remaining between them. The whole variable domain, remainder taken from reference TRBV5-6 and TRBJ1-5, is DAGVTQSPTHLIKTRGQQVTLRCSPKSGHDTVSWYQQALGQGPQFIFQYYEEEERQRGNFPDRFSGHQFPNYSSELNVNALLLGDSALYLCASSLWTRGSNQPQHFGDGTRLSIL.

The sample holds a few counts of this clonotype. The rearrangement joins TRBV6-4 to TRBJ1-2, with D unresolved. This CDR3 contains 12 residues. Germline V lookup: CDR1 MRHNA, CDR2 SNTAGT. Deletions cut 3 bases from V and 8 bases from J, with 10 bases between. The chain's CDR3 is CASSDSGVGYTF. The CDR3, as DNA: TGTGCCAGCAGTGATTCAGGTGTCGGCTACACCTTC.

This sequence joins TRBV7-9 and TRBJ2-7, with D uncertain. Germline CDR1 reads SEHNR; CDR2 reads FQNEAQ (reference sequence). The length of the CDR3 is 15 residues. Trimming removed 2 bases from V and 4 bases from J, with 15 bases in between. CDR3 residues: CASSLISGIKYEQYF. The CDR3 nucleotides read TGTGCCAGCAGCTTAATTTCCGGAATCAAGTACGAGCAGTACTTC.

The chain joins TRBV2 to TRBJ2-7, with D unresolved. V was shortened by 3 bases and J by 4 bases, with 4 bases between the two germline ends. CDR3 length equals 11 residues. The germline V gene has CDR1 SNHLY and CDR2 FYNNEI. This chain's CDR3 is CASSEWYEQYF. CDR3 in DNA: TGTGCCAGCAGTGAGTGGTACGAGCAGTACTTC.